This passage covers 2 T cell receptor beta chains from one sample sequenced in a study of cytomegalovirus exposure and HLA in healthy donors. The PCR contained 60 Vbeta and 13 Jbeta primers. Clones were sequenced by immunoSEQ multiplex PCR, and TCRdb holds only the in-frame ones, with some missing. The data hold fewer than 150,000 clones, with about 80% observed a single time. Sequenced: PBMCs. These receptors were obtained from a middle-aged man in good health and CMV-seropositive.

This clone was counted between two and nine times. This chain uses TRBV5-6 with TRBJ2-1; TRBD1 matches at 7 bases. There are 16 residues in the CDR3. Germline-derived CDR1 and CDR2 are SGHDT and YYEEEE. V shed 2 bases, J shed 0 bases, and the junction held 5 bases outside the gene matches. The CDR3 sequence is CASSFTTGISYNEQFF. As DNA, the CDR3 is TGTGCCAGCAGCTTCACGACAGGGATCTCCTACAATGAGCAGTTCTTC.

This clone was seen many times. V is TRBV5-1 and J is TRBJ1-1; 8 bases agree with TRBD1. Germline trimming cut 3 bases from V and 3 bases from J; bases unmatched to any gene: 4. This CDR3 region has 14 residues. Germline V CDR1 and CDR2: SGHRS, YFSETQ. CDR3 sequence: CASSWTGWDTEAFF. CDR3 DNA: TGCGCCAGCAGCTGGACAGGGTGGGACACTGAAGCTTTCTTT.